This TCR beta chain was captured in a study of blood T cells in healthy people across ages. Whole-study findings and limits: Older age coincided with a roughly linear decline in TCR beta diversity per million T cells.

This clonotype has at least ten counts. Antigen specificity is unknown. The authors ran a second PCR of roughly 7 to 11 cycles using a sample-barcoded 5' primer and a J-beta primer mix. TCRdb itself ran the 5' RACE reads through MiXCR, one entry per CDR3 protein. Among more than 800,000 distinct CDR3 sequences, more than 25% were seen once, and the ten largest hold around a sixth. Material for sequencing was blood. The sequence derives from a woman of 80 years or more in good health.

The CDR3 sequence: CASSGPTPNSPLHF. In nucleotides, the CDR3 is TGTGCCAGCAGCGGACCCACACCTAATTCACCCCTCCACTTT. The V gene is TRBV9, the J gene TRBJ1-6; unclear D gene. With 3 bases removed from V and 6 bases from J, the gap between germline ends came to 10 bases. The CDR3 runs 14 residues. Germline CDR1 is SGDLS and CDR2 is YYNGEE.